A selection of T cell receptor beta chains follows, all from one sample in a study of blood T cell repertoires in COVID-19. This table comes from immunoSEQ multiplex PCR, and its TCRdb copy is limited to in-frame clones, with some not included. The sample holds approximately 400,000 clones, around 89% seen once. Input material: peripheral blood. These receptor sequences come from a woman aged 45 to 65 with COVID-19, enrolled during active disease. The conserved cysteine and the conserved F or W are not part of the CDR3 here. Fields, in order: J gene, V gene, CDR3 protein.

>TRBJ1-2|TRBV6-6
ASSYSNTGVEYGYT
>TRBJ2-3|TRBV9
ASSATSGDTDTQY
>TRBJ1-1|TRBV7-9
ASSAGEYDTEAF
>TRBJ2-7|TRBV6-5
ASSYIGGLVQY
>TRBJ2-7|TRBV4-2
ASSRGTGSGNEQY
>TRBJ2-1|TRBV24-1
ATSEVRQGNNEQF
>TRBJ2-3|TRBV5-1
ASSLEDRATDTQY
>TRBJ1-3|TRBV10-3
AISGAGISGNTIY
>TRBJ2-3|TRBV29-1
SVRETDTQY
>TRBJ1-2|TRBV5-1
ASSFSTGIYGYT
>TRBJ2-1|TRBV5-1
ASSSGILAGAGEQF
>TRBJ1-1|TRBV5-1
ASSLRHGTGPMNTEAF
>TRBJ2-3|TRBV2
ASSGQGARWDTQY
>TRBJ1-2|TRBV7-8
ASSFDRVSYGYT